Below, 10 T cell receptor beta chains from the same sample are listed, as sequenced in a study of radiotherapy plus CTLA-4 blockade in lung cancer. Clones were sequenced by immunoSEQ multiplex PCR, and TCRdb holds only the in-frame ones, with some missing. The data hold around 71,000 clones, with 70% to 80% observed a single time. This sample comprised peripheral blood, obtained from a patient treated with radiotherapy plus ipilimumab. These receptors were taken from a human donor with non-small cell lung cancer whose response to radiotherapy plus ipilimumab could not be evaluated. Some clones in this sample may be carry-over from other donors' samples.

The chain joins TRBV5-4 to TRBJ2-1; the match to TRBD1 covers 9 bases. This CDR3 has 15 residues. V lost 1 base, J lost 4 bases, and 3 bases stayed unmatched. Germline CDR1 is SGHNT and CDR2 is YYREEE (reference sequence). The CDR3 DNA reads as TGTGCCAGCAGCTTGCGACAGGGGGAATACAATGAGCAGTTCTTC. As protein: CASSLRQGEYNEQFF.

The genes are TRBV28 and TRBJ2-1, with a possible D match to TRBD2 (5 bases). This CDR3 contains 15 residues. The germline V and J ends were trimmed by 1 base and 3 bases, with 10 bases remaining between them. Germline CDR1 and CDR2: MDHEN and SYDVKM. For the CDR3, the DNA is TGTGCCAGCAGTTTATTCGGGGTTAGCTACAATGAGCAGTTCTTC. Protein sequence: CASSLFGVSYNEQFF.

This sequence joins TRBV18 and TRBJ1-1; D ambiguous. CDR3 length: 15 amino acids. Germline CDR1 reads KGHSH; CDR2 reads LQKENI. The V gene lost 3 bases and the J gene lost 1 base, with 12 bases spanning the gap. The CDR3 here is CASSPDWGRNTEAFF. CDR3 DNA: TGTGCCAGCTCACCGGACTGGGGAAGGAACACTGAAGCTTTCTTT.

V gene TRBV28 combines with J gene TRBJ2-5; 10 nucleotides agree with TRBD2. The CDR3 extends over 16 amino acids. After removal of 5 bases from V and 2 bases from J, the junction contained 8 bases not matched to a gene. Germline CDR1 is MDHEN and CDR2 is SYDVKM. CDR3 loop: CASSAAPLAGQETQYF. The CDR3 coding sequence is TGTGCCAGCAGTGCTGCCCCACTAGCGGGGCAAGAGACCCAGTACTTC.

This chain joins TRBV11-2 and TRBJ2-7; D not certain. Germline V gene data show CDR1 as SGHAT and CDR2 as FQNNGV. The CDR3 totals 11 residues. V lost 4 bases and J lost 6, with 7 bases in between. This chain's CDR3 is CASSSVAEQYF. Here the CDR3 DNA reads TGTGCCAGCAGCTCCGTGGCCGAGCAGTACTTC.

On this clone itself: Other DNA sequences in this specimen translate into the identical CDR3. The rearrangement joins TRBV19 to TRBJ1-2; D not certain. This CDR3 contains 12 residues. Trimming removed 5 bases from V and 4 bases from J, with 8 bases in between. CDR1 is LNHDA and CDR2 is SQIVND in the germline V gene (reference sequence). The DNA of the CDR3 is TGTGCCAGTAGTTTGCGGAGCTATGGCTACACCTTC. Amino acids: CASSLRSYGYTF.

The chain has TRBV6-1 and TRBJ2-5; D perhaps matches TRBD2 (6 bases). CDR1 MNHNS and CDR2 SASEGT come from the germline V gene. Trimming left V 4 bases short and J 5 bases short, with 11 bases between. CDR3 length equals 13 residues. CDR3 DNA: TGTGCCAGCAGTGTTCAGGAGGGGGAGACCCAGTACTTC. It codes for CASSVQEGETQYF.

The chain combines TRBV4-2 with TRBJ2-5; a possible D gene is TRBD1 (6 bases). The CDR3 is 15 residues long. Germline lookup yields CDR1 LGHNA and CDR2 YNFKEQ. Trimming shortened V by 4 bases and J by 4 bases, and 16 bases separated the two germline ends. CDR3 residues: CASSPQDGRGETQYF. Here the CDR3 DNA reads TGTGCCAGCAGCCCCCAAGACGGCAGGGGAGAGACCCAGTACTTC.

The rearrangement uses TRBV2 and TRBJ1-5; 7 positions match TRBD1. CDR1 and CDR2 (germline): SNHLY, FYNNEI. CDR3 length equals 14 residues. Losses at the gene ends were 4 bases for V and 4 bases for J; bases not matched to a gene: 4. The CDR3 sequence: CASSGDRANQPQHF. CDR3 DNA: TGTGCCAGCAGTGGAGACAGGGCTAATCAGCCCCAGCATTTT.

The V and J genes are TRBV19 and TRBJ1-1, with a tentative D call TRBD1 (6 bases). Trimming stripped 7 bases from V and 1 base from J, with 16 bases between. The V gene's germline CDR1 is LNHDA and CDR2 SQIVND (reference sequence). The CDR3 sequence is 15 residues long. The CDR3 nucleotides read TGTGCCAGTACTTCCGCCGGGACAAAGAACACTGAAGCTTTCTTT. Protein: CASTSAGTKNTEAFF.